This T cell receptor (beta chain) is from a study of blood T cell repertoires in COVID-19. Across the whole study: Samples came from the United States, Italy and Spain, spanning acute and convalescent COVID-19. PBMCs, B-cell-depleted T cells, or T cells provided the cDNA or gDNA that made up the material.

Clones were sequenced by immunoSEQ multiplex PCR, and TCRdb holds only the in-frame ones, with some missing. The profile shows 250,000 to 300,000 clones, 91% of them singletons. V lost 6 bases and J lost 14; bases outside the gene matches: 12. Germline lookup yields CDR1 KGHSH and CDR2 LQKENI. This CDR3 contains 13 residues. Enrollees, roughly 18 to 90 years old, lived in about two dozen US areas. Self-reported history from a screening survey and questionnaire set each donor's cohort. The receptor was derived from a human donor in a cohort exposed to, infected with or recovered from COVID-19 (not recorded which). The donor label of this sample is uncertain. This chain links TRBV18 with TRBJ2-2; TRBD1 matches 7 bases. Material for sequencing was PBMCs or T cells enriched from blood (not recorded which). The CDR3 loop is CASSRDRDVYLFF. CDR3 sequence (DNA): TGTGCCAGCTCCCGTGACAGGGACGTGTATCTGTTTTTT.